What follows is one TCR beta chain and its context. This sample is part of a study of blood T cell repertoires in COVID-19. Study overall: The United States, Italy and Spain provided the acute and convalescent COVID-19 samples. T cells, B-cell-depleted T cells, or PBMCs supplied cDNA or gDNA.

TCRdb keeps only in-frame clones here, not all; method: immunoSEQ multiplex PCR. This sample has roughly 190,000 clones, with about four fifths found just once. CDR3 size: 16 residues. CDR1 and CDR2 (germline): LNHNV, YYDKDF (reference sequence). The V and J ends lost 1 base and 3 bases respectively, with 15 bases between them. The chain joins TRBV15 to TRBJ1-1; tentatively, D is TRBD1 (6 bases). Input material: peripheral blood. This sequence was found in a man in his sixties with acute or convalescent COVID-19. In DNA, the CDR3 is TGTGCCACCAGCAGAGCCACCACAGGGAGGGACACTGAAGCTTTCTTT. Translation: CATSRATTGRDTEAFF.